Presented here are 15 T cell receptor beta chains from one specimen sequenced in a study of OX40 agonist ivuxolimab in advanced cancers. The protocol was immunoSEQ multiplex PCR, while the TCRdb copy is restricted to in-frame clones and leaves out a portion. The table includes fewer than 65,000 clones, about 94% detected once. Material: CD4+ or CD8+ T cells sorted from blood, obtained in a trial of the OX40 agonist ivuxolimab. The receptors were sampled from an adult with an advanced solid tumor such as melanoma, head and neck, liver or kidney cancer.

The CDR3 spells CASSWGDRAYEQYF. The CDR3 nucleotides are TGTGCCAGCAGCTGGGGGGACAGGGCCTACGAGCAGTACTTC. This sequence joins TRBV5-6 and TRBJ2-7; TRBD1 aligns across 9 bases. Per germline, CDR1 SGHDT and CDR2 YYEEEE. Trimming at V came to 3 bases and at J to 2 bases, leaving 3 bases not matched to a gene. The CDR3 length is 14 residues. Variable domain in full (rest from reference TRBV5-6 and TRBJ2-7): DAGVTQSPTHLIKTRGQQVTLRCSPKSGHDTVSWYQQALGQGPQFIFQYYEEEERQRGNFPDRFSGHQFPNYSSELNVNALLLGDSALYLCASSWGDRAYEQYFGPGTRLTVT.

This rearrangement joins TRBV7-2 to TRBJ2-7, with 7 bases lining up with TRBD2. V lost 1 base and J lost 2; bases outside the gene matches: 2. Germline lookup yields CDR1 SGHTA and CDR2 FQGNSA. The CDR3 contains 14 residues. Here the CDR3 DNA reads TGTGCCAGCAGCTTAGGGCTAGCGGCCTACGAGCAGTACTTC. Translation gives CASSLGLAAYEQYF.

The J gene is TRBJ2-5, the V gene TRBV2; D unclear. Per the germline V gene, CDR1 is SNHLY and CDR2 is FYNNEI. Between the trimmed V and J ends, which lost 5 bases and 5 bases, there was a span of 12 bases. The CDR3 loop spans 13 amino acids. This chain's CDR3 is CASSWWPRETQYF. The DNA of the CDR3 is TGTGCCAGCAGTTGGTGGCCGCGGGAGACCCAGTACTTC. The variable domain in full, with the rest retrieved from reference TRBV2 and TRBJ2-5, is EPEVTQTPSHQVTQMGQEVILRCVPISNHLYFYWYRQILGQKVEFLVSFYNNEISEKSEIFDDQFSVERPDGSNFTLKIRSTKLEDSAMYFCASSWWPRETQYFGPGTRLLVL.

CDR3 protein: CASSLAQGKGTEAFF. Written as DNA, the CDR3 is TGTGCCAGCAGTTTAGCCCAAGGGAAGGGCACTGAAGCTTTCTTT. The chain is built from TRBV28 and TRBJ1-1; D is unclear. The CDR3 has 15 amino acids. V lost 2 bases and J lost 4, with 14 bases in between. Germline CDR1 and CDR2: MDHEN and SYDVKM.

This clone has a single count. The chain uses TRBV11-2 and TRBJ2-1; D call uncertain. Germline V gene sequence: CDR1 SGHAT, CDR2 FQNNGV. V dropped 5 bases and J dropped 3 bases, with 8 bases sitting between them. The CDR3 totals 13 residues. The CDR3 reads CASSPLSYNEQFF. The CDR3 region has the DNA TGTGCCAGCAGCCCACTGAGCTACAATGAGCAGTTCTTC.

This clone appeared once. The chain recombines TRBV2 with TRBJ2-7; possibly TRBD2 for D (5 bases). V was clipped by 8 bases and J by 3 bases, with 17 bases between them. Germline V gives CDR1 SNHLY, CDR2 FYNNEI. The CDR3 covers 14 residues. The CDR3 bases are TGTGCCAGCCTTACCGGACTGGATTACTACGAGCAGTACTTC. This encodes CASLTGLDYYEQYF.

Details on this clone: Other DNA sequences in this specimen translate into the identical CDR3. CDR3 region: CASSLGSDTQYF. The CDR3 coding sequence is TGTGCCAGCAGCTTAGGTTCAGATACGCAGTATTTT. The rearrangement joins TRBV11-2 to TRBJ2-3; D not certain. Germline CDR1 SGHAT, CDR2 FQNNGV. The CDR3 runs to 12 residues. Trimming took 1 base from V and 4 from J, leaving 3 bases between them.

This clone was seen only once. The V gene is TRBV6-5, the J gene TRBJ2-5; no reliable D call. CDR3 size: 16 residues. Germline V gives CDR1 MNHEY, CDR2 SVGAGI. V gave up 0 bases and J gave up 5 bases, with 16 bases separating them. The CDR3 protein is CASSYSFRNRDETQYF. DNA for the CDR3: TGTGCCAGCAGTTACTCATTCAGAAACAGAGATGAGACCCAGTACTTC.

V and J are TRBV11-2 and TRBJ2-2, with a tentative D call TRBD2 (6 bases). V was shortened by 3 bases and J by 0 bases, with 11 bases between the two germline ends. Looked up from germline, CDR1 is SGHAT and CDR2 is FQNNGV. This CDR3 contains 16 residues. CDR3 amino acids: CASSFLGGTNTGELFF. The CDR3 DNA follows: TGTGCCAGCAGCTTTCTGGGCGGGACGAACACCGGGGAGCTGTTTTTT.

The gene calls are TRBV9 and TRBJ2-1; D not resolved. With 0 bases removed from V and 9 bases from J, the gap between germline ends came to 7 bases. Germline V gives CDR1 SGDLS, CDR2 YYNGEE. The CDR3 has 12 residues. CDR3 in DNA: TGTGCCAGCAGCGTAGTCCCAAGTGAGCAGTTCTTC. It yields the protein CASSVVPSEQFF.

The chain employs TRBV30 and TRBJ2-7; D is perhaps TRBD2 (5 bases). Trimming left V 1 base short and J 6 bases short, with 16 bases between. Germline V gene data show CDR1 as GTSNPN and CDR2 as SVGIG (reference sequence). This CDR3 is built from 14 residues. The CDR3 spells CAWSGTGIEAEQYF. The CDR3 coding sequence is TGTGCCTGGAGTGGGACGGGGATTGAGGCCGAGCAGTACTTC.

The chain joins TRBV7-8 to TRBJ2-1; D gene ambiguous. Trimming shortened V by 5 bases and J by 2 bases, and 19 bases separated the two germline ends. This CDR3 has 17 residues. CDR1 is SGHVS and CDR2 is FQNEAQ in the germline V gene. This CDR3 reads CASSLRLPLAPYNEQFF. DNA of the CDR3: TGTGCCAGCAGCCTAAGGCTACCCCTGGCCCCCTACAATGAGCAGTTCTTC. The full variable domain, its missing parts supplied by reference TRBV7-8 and TRBJ2-1, is GAGVSQSPRYKVAKRGQDVALRCDPISGHVSLFWYQQALGQGPEFLTYFQNEAQLDKSGLPSDRFFAERPEGSVSTLKIQRTQQEDSAVYLCASSLRLPLAPYNEQFFGPGTRLTVL.

The chain couples TRBV30 to TRBJ2-2, with 8 bases matching TRBD2. From germline, CDR1 is GTSNPN and CDR2 SVGIG (reference sequence). With 4 bases clipped from V and 4 bases from J, the junction kept 5 bases outside the gene matches. This CDR3 region has 14 residues. The CDR3 loop reads CAWTASGSTGELFF. The CDR3 region has the DNA TGTGCCTGGACCGCAAGCGGGAGCACCGGGGAGCTGTTTTTT.

The gene calls are TRBV7-2 and TRBJ1-4; D is uncertain. The CDR3 covers 17 residues. V was clipped by 3 bases and J by 7 bases, with 21 bases between them. CDR1 and CDR2 from the germline V gene are SGHTA and FQGNSA. CDR3 amino acids: CASSLPIVSSNVEKLFF. CDR3 coding DNA: TGTGCCAGCAGCTTGCCTATAGTCTCATCTAATGTTGAAAAACTGTTTTTT.

J is TRBJ1-1 and V is TRBV27, with D unresolved. Trimming removed 0 bases from V and 7 bases from J, with 9 bases in between. The CDR3 sequence is 13 residues long. Germline CDR1 is MNHEY and CDR2 is SMNVEV (reference sequence). In DNA, the CDR3 is TGTGCCAGCAGTTTATCCGGAGGGATTGAAGCTTTCTTT. Protein: CASSLSGGIEAFF.